Described below is a single TCR beta chain sequence and its context. In the authors' workflow: From reference gene primer amplification, estimates of nucleated cell counts were derived. Data came from immunoSEQ multiplex PCR; TCRdb stores just in-frame clones and leaves some out. Clone size and the V and J calls come from that table; the DNA yielded D and trimming. The table records roughly 200,000 clones, under 80% of them present only once. The sample originates from a study of blood T cell repertoires in COVID-19. Study summary: Spain, Italy and the United States supplied samples that represented acute and convalescent COVID-19.

Germline loops: CDR1 SGDLS, CDR2 YYNGEE. There are 19 residues in the CDR3. V shed 3 bases and J 3 bases; nucleotides not matched to a gene: 15. The TCR was taken from a man between 45 and 60 years old who had recovered from COVID-19. Sequencing was done on a sample of peripheral blood. The rearrangement uses TRBV9 and TRBJ1-1; TRBD1 agrees at 12 bases. CDR3 loop: CASSAGGQGARRGDTEAFF. The CDR3 coding sequence is TGTGCCAGCAGCGCAGGGGGACAGGGGGCGAGACGGGGAGACACTGAAGCTTTCTTT. Full variable domain (outside the CDR3, taken from reference TRBV9 and TRBJ1-1): DSGVTQTPKHLITATGQRVTLRCSPRSGDLSVYWYQQSLDQGLQFLIQYYNGEERAKGNILERFSAQQFPDLHSELNLSSLELGDSALYFCASSAGGQGARRGDTEAFFGQGTRLTVV.